The clone carrying this T cell receptor beta chain was seen at least ten times. Trimming at V came to 0 bases and at J to 7 bases, leaving 2 bases not matched to a gene. The CDR3 is 13 amino acids. The V gene's germline CDR1 is SGHTA and CDR2 FQGNSA. This sample stems from a study of blood T cells in healthy people across ages. A J-beta primer mix and a sample-barcoded 5' primer were used in a second PCR of roughly 7 to 12 cycles. TCRdb reanalysed the 5' RACE reads using MiXCR and keeps one entry per CDR3 protein. The sample carries approximately 810,000 distinct CDR3 sequences, less than 35% recorded once.

The clonotype comes from a woman older than 75 in good health. Sequenced input: blood. The rearrangement joins TRBV7-2 to TRBJ2-5; 7 nucleotides line up with TRBD1. The DNA of the CDR3 is TGTGCCAGCAGCTTAGCGAAGGGGGCGACCCAGTACTTC. As protein: CASSLAKGATQYF.